This TCR beta chain was sequenced during a study of blood T cell repertoires in COVID-19. This table comes from immunoSEQ multiplex PCR, and its TCRdb copy is limited to in-frame clones, with some not included. The sample has hundreds of thousands of clones, 80% to 90% seen once; the top ten hold more than 1.5%. The CDR3 loop spans 13 amino acids. CDR1 is GTSNPN and CDR2 is SVGIG in the germline V gene (reference sequence). Trimming pared 2 bases from V and 8 bases from J, leaving 15 bases between. The chain joins TRBV30 to TRBJ1-2, with D unclear. Sequences were obtained from PBMCs or T cells enriched from blood (not recorded which). The sequence was collected from a man in his forties who had recovered from COVID-19. The CDR3, as DNA: TGTGCCTGGAGTATGTCAGGAGGGCTAGGCTACACCTTC. As protein: CAWSMSGGLGYTF.